Shown below are 8 T cell receptor beta chains from a single sample sequenced in a study of blood T cell repertoires in COVID-19. Clones were read by immunoSEQ multiplex PCR, and TCRdb kept only the in-frame ones, dropping some. The profile shows under 300,000 clones, approximately 89% of them singletons. Sequencing was carried out using PBMCs or T cells enriched from blood (not recorded which). The receptors stem from a woman in her sixties or seventies who had recovered from COVID-19.

This chain uses TRBV6-5 with TRBJ1-2, with D uncertain. The CDR3 loop spans 12 amino acids. V gave up 2 bases and J gave up 6 bases, with 7 bases separating them. CDR1 and CDR2 from the germline V gene are MNHEY and SVGAGI. CDR3: CASSYRRHGYTF. The CDR3 DNA sequence: TGTGCCAGCAGTTACCGGCGGCATGGCTACACCTTC.

The J gene is TRBJ1-1, the V gene TRBV19; the D is unclear. CDR1 is LNHDA and CDR2 is SQIVND in the germline V gene (reference sequence). The germline V and J ends were trimmed by 6 bases and 1 base, with 9 bases remaining between them. The CDR3 loop spans 13 amino acids. Here the CDR3 reads CASSERENTEAFF. CDR3 DNA: TGTGCCAGTAGCGAGCGGGAGAACACTGAAGCTTTCTTT. Full variable domain (rest looked up from reference TRBV19 and TRBJ1-1): DGGITQSPKYLFRKEGQNVTLSCEQNLNHDAMYWYRQDPGQGLRLIYYSQIVNDFQKGDIAEGYSVSREKKESFPLTVTSAQKNPTAFYLCASSERENTEAFFGQGTRLTVV.

This chain uses TRBV7-8 with TRBJ2-7; 9 nucleotides align to TRBD1. CDR1 is SGHVS and CDR2 is FQNEAQ in the germline V gene. The CDR3 runs to 15 residues. Trimming removed 2 bases from V and 3 bases from J; junction bases left unmatched: 5. The CDR3, as DNA: TGTGCCAGCAGCTTAACCGGGACAGGGCACTACGAGCAGTACTTC. It yields the protein CASSLTGTGHYEQYF.

This clone was observed once. The chain uses TRBV7-3 and TRBJ2-3, with 12 nucleotides matching TRBD2. With V trimmed by 4 bases and J by 6 bases, 8 bases remained unmatched. The CDR3 contains 16 residues. CDR1 and CDR2 (germline): SGHTA, FQGTGA. CDR3: CASSSGLAGRSDTQYF. CDR3 bases: TGTGCCAGCAGCTCGGGACTAGCGGGTAGATCGGATACGCAGTATTTT.

The chain links TRBV25-1 to TRBJ1-2; possible D gene TRBD1, 5 bases. This CDR3 is built from 11 residues. CDR1 is MGHDK and CDR2 is SYGVNS in the germline V gene. V lost 7 bases and J 5 bases, leaving 8 bases between the germline ends. CDR3 coding DNA: TGTGCCAGCAAGACAGTTTATGGCTACACCTTC. Amino acids: CASKTVYGYTF.

The DNA of the CDR3 is TGCGCCAGCAGCCCGGGACTAGCGGACAATGAGCAGTTCTTC. It codes for CASSPGLADNEQFF. The V and J genes are TRBV5-1 and TRBJ2-1; 11 bases are a match to TRBD2. V shed 4 bases and J 5 bases; nucleotides not matched to a gene: 2. Germline V gene data show CDR1 as SGHRS and CDR2 as YFSETQ. CDR3 length equals 14 residues.

The V gene is TRBV28, the J gene TRBJ1-2; TRBD1 is a possible D gene (6 bases). The V end lost 3 bases, the J end lost 3 bases, and 11 bases lay between the germline ends. The CDR3 is made up of 14 amino acids. Looked up from germline, CDR1 is MDHEN and CDR2 is SYDVKM. The CDR3 here is CASSLGTLDYGYTF. The CDR3 nucleotides are TGTGCCAGCAGTTTGGGGACACTTGACTATGGCTACACCTTC.

The chain is built from TRBV10-3 and TRBJ2-3, with no clear D. Germline V lookup: CDR1 ENHRY, CDR2 SYGVKD. The ends were cut back, 6 bases at V and 0 bases at J, with 7 bases in the middle. This CDR3 region has 13 residues. The CDR3 loop reads CAISEHSTDTQYF. The CDR3 nucleotides are TGTGCCATCAGCGAACACAGCACAGATACGCAGTATTTT.